A selection of T cell receptor beta chains follows, all from one sample in a study of CXCR3-negative and CXCR3-positive naive CD8 T cells. TCRdb re-called the 5' RACE reads and shows each CDR3 protein once, DNA omitted. This sample contains about 150,000 distinct CDR3 sequences. The specimen was naive CXCR3+ CD8+ T cells from blood. The receptors come from a human donor in good health. Some clones in this sample may be carry-over from other donors' samples. The CDR3 runs from the conserved cysteine through the conserved F or W. Fields, in order: V gene, J gene, CDR3 protein.

TRBV5-1	TRBJ2-5	CASSVRGLGQETQYF
TRBV29-1	TRBJ2-7	CSVQFSYEQYF
TRBV28	TRBJ2-2	CASRKDRGANTGELFF
TRBV7-2	TRBJ1-4	CASSPYTAATNEKLFF
TRBV7-6	TRBJ2-7	CASSPMTGPSSYEQYF
TRBV21-1	TRBJ2-6	CALKPGTGQSGANVLTF
TRBV9	TRBJ2-3	CASSVVGGKSSTDTQYF
TRBV12-3/TRBV12-4	TRBJ2-3	CASTKTSGIDTQYF
TRBV5-6	TRBJ2-7	CASSLATAGEMNSYEQYF
TRBV3-1	TRBJ2-3	CASSLAGTAIEGLAADTQYF
TRBV4-3	TRBJ2-5	CASSQDLDFQETQYF
TRBV29-1	TRBJ2-7	CSVGTRSSYEQYF
TRBV11-3	TRBJ2-1	CAGSLGLAENNEQFF
TRBV19	TRBJ2-7	CASTVTGSSYEQYF
TRBV28	TRBJ2-1	CASSLPAEIFLSSYNEQFF
TRBV12-3/TRBV12-4	TRBJ2-5	CASSPRQGGETQYF
TRBV15	TRBJ2-3	CATSPGRTGEEDTQYF
TRBV11-2	TRBJ2-1	CASSFEGRQHGNEQFF
TRBV5-1	TRBJ1-1	CASSLGQGAGEAFF
TRBV4-1	TRBJ2-1	CASSYQPGGQSSYNEQFF
TRBV20-1	TRBJ2-7	CSAREGRGALYEQYF
TRBV10-1	TRBJ1-6	CASSEIPDRTGGISPLHF
TRBV29-1	TRBJ2-7	CNVGTASSYEQYF
TRBV12-3/TRBV12-4	TRBJ2-1	CASVGGNSYNEQFF
TRBV5-1	TRBJ2-3	CASSYRISWSSTDTQYF
TRBV29-1	TRBJ2-6	CSVVDRDKAGANVLTF
TRBV7-9	TRBJ1-2	CASSSQVTGAPESPHYGYTF
TRBV24-1	TRBJ2-2	CATSDQSGLAGTNTGELFF
TRBV20-1	TRBJ2-7	CSARRGRAYEQYF
TRBV11-2	TRBJ2-3	CASSQIGGTDTQYF
TRBV10-3	TRBJ1-1	CAISEATGGSEAFF
TRBV12-3/TRBV12-4	TRBJ2-7	CASSLLAMMDEQYF
TRBV7-6	TRBJ2-5	CASSPEGNLQYF
TRBV19	TRBJ1-1	CASSLQGLEAFF
TRBV29-1	TRBJ2-1	CSVDGTPSSYNEQFF
TRBV27	TRBJ2-1	CASSPQGASGNEQFF
TRBV28	TRBJ1-5	CASSQQRVGHQPQHF
TRBV23-1	TRBJ2-3	CASSTHSGRAGTDTQYF
TRBV7-9	TRBJ2-7	CASSFAELDEQYF
TRBV2	TRBJ2-3	CASSEEVVEIPDTQYF
TRBV12-3/TRBV12-4	TRBJ1-3	CASKTYRDENTIYF